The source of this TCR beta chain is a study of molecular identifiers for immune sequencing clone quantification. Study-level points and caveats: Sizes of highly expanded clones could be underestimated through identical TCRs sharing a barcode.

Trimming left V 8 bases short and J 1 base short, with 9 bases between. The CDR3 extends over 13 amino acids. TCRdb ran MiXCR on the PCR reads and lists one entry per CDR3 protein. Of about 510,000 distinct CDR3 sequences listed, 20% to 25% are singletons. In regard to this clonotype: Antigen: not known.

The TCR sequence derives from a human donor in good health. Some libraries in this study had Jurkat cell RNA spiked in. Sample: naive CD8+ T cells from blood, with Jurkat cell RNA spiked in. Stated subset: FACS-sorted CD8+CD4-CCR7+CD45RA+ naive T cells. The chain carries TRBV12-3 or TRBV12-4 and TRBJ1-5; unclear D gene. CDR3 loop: CASGPVSNQPQHF. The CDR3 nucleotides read TGTGCCAGCGGCCCGGTGAGCAATCAGCCCCAGCATTTT.